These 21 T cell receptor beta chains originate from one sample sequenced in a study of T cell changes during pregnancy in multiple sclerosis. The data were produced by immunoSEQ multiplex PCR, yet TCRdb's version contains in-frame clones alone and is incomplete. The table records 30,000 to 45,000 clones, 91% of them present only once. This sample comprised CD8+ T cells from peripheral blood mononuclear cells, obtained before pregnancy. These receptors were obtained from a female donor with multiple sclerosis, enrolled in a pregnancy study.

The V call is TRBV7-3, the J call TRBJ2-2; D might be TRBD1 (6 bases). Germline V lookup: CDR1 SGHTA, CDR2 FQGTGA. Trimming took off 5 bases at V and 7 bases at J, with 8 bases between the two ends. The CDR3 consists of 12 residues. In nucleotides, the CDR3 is TGTGCCAGCAGCCGACAGGACGGGGAGCTGTTTTTT. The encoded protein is CASSRQDGELFF.

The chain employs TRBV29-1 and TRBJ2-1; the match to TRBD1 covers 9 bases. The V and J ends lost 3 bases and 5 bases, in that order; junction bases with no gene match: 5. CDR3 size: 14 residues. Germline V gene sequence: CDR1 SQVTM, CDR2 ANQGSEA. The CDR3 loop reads CSVEPGTGNNEQFF. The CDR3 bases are TGCAGCGTTGAGCCCGGGACAGGGAACAATGAGCAGTTCTTC.

CDR3 loop: CASSGVPNTGELFF. The DNA for the CDR3 is TGTGCCAGTTCGGGTGTACCGAACACCGGGGAGCTGTTTTTT. The genes are TRBV2 and TRBJ2-2; D remains ambiguous. With 9 bases removed from V and 0 bases from J, the gap between germline ends came to 11 bases. This CDR3 contains 14 residues. Germline V gene data show CDR1 as SNHLY and CDR2 as FYNNEI.

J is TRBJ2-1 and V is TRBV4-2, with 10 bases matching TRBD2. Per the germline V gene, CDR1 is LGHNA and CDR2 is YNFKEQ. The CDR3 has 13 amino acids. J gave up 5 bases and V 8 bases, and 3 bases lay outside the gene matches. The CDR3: CASGLAANNEQFF. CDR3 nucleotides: TGTGCCAGCGGACTAGCGGCAAACAATGAGCAGTTCTTC.

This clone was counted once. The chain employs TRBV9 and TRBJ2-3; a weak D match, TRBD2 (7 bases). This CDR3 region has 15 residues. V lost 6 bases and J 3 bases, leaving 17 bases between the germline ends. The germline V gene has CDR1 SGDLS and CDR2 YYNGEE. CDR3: CASTPGGGGTDTQYF. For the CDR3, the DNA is TGTGCCAGCACCCCTGGGGGAGGGGGGACAGATACGCAGTATTTT.

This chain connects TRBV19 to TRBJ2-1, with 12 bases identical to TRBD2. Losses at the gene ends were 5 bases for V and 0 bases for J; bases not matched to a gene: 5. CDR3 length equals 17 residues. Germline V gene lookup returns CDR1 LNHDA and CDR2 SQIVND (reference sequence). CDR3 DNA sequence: TGTGCCAGTAGTTCGCTAGCGGGAGGGAGCTCCTACAATGAGCAGTTCTTC. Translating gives CASSSLAGGSSYNEQFF.

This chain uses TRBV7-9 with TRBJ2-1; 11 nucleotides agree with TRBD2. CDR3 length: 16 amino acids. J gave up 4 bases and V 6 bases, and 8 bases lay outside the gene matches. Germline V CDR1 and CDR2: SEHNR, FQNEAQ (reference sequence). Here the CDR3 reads CASRLSRTSGYNEQFF. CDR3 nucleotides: TGTGCCAGCAGACTCAGTAGGACTAGCGGGTACAATGAGCAGTTCTTC.

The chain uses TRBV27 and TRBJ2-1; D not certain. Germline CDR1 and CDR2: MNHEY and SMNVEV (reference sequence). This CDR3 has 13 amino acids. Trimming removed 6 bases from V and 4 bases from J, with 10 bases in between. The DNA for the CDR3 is TGTGCCAGCAGGGATGGCAGGTACAATGAGCAGTTCTTC. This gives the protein CASRDGRYNEQFF.

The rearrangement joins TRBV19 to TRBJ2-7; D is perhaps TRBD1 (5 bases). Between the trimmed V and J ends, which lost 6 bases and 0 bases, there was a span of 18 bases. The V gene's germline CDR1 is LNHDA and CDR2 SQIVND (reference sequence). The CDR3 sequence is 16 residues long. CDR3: CASRRRGEQGSYEQYF. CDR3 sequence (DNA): TGTGCCAGTAGACGAAGGGGTGAGCAGGGCTCCTACGAGCAGTACTTC.

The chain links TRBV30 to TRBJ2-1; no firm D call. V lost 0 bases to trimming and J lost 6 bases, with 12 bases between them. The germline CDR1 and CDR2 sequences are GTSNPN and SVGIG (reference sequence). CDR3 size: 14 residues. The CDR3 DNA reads TGTGCCTGGAGTGTACCTAACTTTTCCAATGAGCAGTTCTTC. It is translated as CAWSVPNFSNEQFF.

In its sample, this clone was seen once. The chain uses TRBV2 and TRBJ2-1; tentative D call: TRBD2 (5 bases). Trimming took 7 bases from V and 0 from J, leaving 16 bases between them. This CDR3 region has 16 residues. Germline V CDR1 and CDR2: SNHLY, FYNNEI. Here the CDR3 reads CASNERRRYSYNEQFF. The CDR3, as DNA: TGTGCCAGCAACGAACGGCGGAGGTACTCCTACAATGAGCAGTTCTTC.

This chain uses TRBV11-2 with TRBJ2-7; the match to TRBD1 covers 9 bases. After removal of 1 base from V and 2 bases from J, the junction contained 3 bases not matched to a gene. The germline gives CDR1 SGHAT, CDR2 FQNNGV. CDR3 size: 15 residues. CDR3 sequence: CASSLGGQGPYEQYF. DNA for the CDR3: TGTGCCAGCAGCTTAGGGGGACAGGGACCCTACGAGCAGTACTTC.

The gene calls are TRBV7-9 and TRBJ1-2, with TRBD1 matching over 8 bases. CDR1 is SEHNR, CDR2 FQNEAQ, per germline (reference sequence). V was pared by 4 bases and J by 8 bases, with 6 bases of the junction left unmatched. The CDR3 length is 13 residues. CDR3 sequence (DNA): TGTGCCAGCAGCTCGCCGGGACAGGTCGGCTACACCTTC. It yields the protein CASSSPGQVGYTF.

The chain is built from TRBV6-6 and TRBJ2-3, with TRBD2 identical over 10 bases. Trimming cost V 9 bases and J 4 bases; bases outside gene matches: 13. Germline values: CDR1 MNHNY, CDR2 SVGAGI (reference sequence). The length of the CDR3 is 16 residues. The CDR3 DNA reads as TGTGCCAGTTTCCTCAGCTTAGCGGGAGGTCCAGATACGCAGTATTTT. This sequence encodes CASFLSLAGGPDTQYF.

The CDR3, as DNA: TGTGCCAGCAGCGTAGAATCCAGGGCCGGGTCAGGCTACACCTTC. Encoded protein: CASSVESRAGSGYTF. The genes are TRBV9 and TRBJ1-2, with D possibly being TRBD1 (5 bases). Germline loops: CDR1 SGDLS, CDR2 YYNGEE. V was pared by 0 bases and J by 8 bases, with 17 bases between. CDR3 length: 15 amino acids.

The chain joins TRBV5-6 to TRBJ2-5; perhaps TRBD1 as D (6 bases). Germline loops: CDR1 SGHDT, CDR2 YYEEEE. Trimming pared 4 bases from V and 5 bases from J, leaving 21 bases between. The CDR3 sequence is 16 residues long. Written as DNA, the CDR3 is TGTGCCAGCAGCCGACCCTCGGGACACCCAGGGGAGACCCAGTACTTC. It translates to CASSRPSGHPGETQYF.

The CDR3 sequence: CASSSGREGIKNIQYF. The DNA of the CDR3 is TGTGCCAGCAGCAGTGGGCGGGAGGGCATAAAAAACATTCAGTACTTC. J is TRBJ2-4 and V is TRBV7-9; 9 bases fit TRBD2. J gave up 4 bases and V 5 bases, and 9 bases lay outside the gene matches. The CDR3 runs 16 residues. The germline V gene has CDR1 SEHNR and CDR2 FQNEAQ (reference sequence). The full variable domain, its missing parts supplied by reference TRBV7-9 and TRBJ2-4, is DTGVSQNPRHKITKRGQNVTFRCDPISEHNRLYWYRQTLGQGPEFLTYFQNEAQLEKSRLLSDRFSAERPKGSFSTLEIQRTEQGDSAMYLCASSSGREGIKNIQYFGAGTRLSVL.

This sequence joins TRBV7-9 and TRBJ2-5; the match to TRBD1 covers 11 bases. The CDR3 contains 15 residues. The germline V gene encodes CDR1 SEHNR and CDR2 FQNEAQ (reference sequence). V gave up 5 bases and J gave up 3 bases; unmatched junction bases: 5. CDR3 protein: CASSLGTGGEETQYF. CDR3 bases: TGTGCCAGCAGCCTCGGGACAGGGGGAGAAGAGACCCAGTACTTC.

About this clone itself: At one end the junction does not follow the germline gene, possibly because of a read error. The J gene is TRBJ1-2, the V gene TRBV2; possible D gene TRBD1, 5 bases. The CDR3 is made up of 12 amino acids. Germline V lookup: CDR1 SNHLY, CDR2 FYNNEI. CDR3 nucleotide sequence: TGTGCCAGCAAAGGGACTAACTATGGCCACACCTTC. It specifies CASKGTNYGHTF. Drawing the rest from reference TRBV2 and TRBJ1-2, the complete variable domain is EPEVTQTPSHQVTQMGQEVILRCVPISNHLYFYWYRQILGQKVEFLVSFYNNEISEKSEIFDDQFSVERPDGSNFTLKIRSTKLEDSAMYFCASKGTNYGHTFGSGTRLTVV.

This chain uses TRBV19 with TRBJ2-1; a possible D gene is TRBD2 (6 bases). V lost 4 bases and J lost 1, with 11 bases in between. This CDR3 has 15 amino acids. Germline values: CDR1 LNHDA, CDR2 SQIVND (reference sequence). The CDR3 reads CASSRGTGSYNEQFF. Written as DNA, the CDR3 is TGTGCCAGTAGTAGGGGGACTGGGTCCTACAATGAGCAGTTCTTC.

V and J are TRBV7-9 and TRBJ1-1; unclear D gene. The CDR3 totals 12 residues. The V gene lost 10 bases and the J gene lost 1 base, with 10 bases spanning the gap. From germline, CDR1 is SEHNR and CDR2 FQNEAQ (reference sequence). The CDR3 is CAIQGENTEAFF. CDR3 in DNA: TGTGCCATTCAAGGAGAGAACACTGAAGCTTTCTTT.